This entry lists 27 T cell receptor beta chains sequenced from one sample in a study of T cell responses to AZD1222 COVID-19 vaccine. Sequenced by immunoSEQ multiplex PCR; TCRdb stores in-frame clones only, minus some. The table has around 150,000 clones, roughly 94% seen once. Material: peripheral blood, obtained on day 0 of MenACWY control vaccination. Receptor source: an adult in good health.

This chain connects TRBV11-2 to TRBJ2-2; 7 bases line up with TRBD2. Trimming cost V 1 base and J 0 bases; bases outside gene matches: 2. Germline V gene lookup returns CDR1 SGHAT and CDR2 FQNNGV. There are 16 residues in the CDR3. CDR3 bases: TGTGCCAGCAGCTTAGCTAGCGGAACGAACACCGGGGAGCTGTTTTTT. This encodes CASSLASGTNTGELFF.

J is TRBJ2-1 and V is TRBV3-1 (or the pseudogene TRBV3-2); D is undetermined. The V end lost 0 bases, the J end lost 4 bases, and 22 bases lay between the germline ends. The CDR3 covers 19 residues. Germline assignment: CDR1 LGHDT and CDR2 YNNKEL (reference sequence). The CDR3 here is CASSQESITGGGVYNEQFF. As DNA, the CDR3 is TGTGCCAGCAGCCAAGAGAGTATCACCGGTGGCGGTGTATACAATGAGCAGTTCTTC.

The chain links TRBV28 to TRBJ2-7; 8 nucleotides align to TRBD1. This CDR3 region has 14 residues. J lost 3 bases, V lost 5 bases, and 6 bases had no gene match. From germline, CDR1 is MDHEN and CDR2 SYDVKM. The CDR3 DNA reads as TGTGCCAGCAGTGTCCCGGGACAGGTCTACGAGCAGTACTTC. The encoded protein is CASSVPGQVYEQYF.

The gene calls are TRBV27 and TRBJ2-5; no clear D gene. V lost 3 bases to trimming and J lost 5 bases, with 7 bases between them. In germline, CDR1 is MNHEY, CDR2 SMNVEV (reference sequence). The CDR3 totals 12 residues. The CDR3 loop reads CASSFNGETQYF. CDR3 DNA: TGTGCCAGCAGTTTCAATGGGGAGACCCAGTACTTC.

This clone has just a few counts. The chain couples TRBV24-1 to TRBJ2-7; TRBD2 matches at 9 bases. Germline V lookup: CDR1 KGHDR, CDR2 SFDVKD. This CDR3 comprises 13 residues. V lost 7 bases, J lost 5 bases, and 5 bases stayed unmatched. The CDR3 DNA reads as TGTGCCACCAGGGGGACTAGCTCTGACGAGCAGTACTTC. Amino acids: CATRGTSSDEQYF.

The chain has TRBV5-6 and TRBJ2-3; D remains unclear. Trimming removed 1 base at V and 6 bases at J, with 12 bases between. The V gene's germline CDR1 is SGHDT and CDR2 YYEEEE. This CDR3 has 14 amino acids. For the CDR3, the DNA is TGTGCCAGCAGCTTGTGGCTCCTCCAGGATACGCAGTATTTT. It codes for CASSLWLLQDTQYF.

V gene TRBV21-1 combines with J gene TRBJ1-4; no DNA check was done on the table's D call, TRBD1. TRBV21-1 is reported as a pseudogene. This CDR3 is built from 13 residues. Here the CDR3 DNA reads TGTGCCAGCAGCATGGGGGCTCATAGGAAACTGTTTTTT. Its protein is CASSMGAHRKLFF.

The chain employs TRBV28 and TRBJ1-1; D remains unclear. V was trimmed by 4 bases and J by 0 bases, leaving 9 bases between them. This CDR3 region has 14 residues. Germline assignment: CDR1 MDHEN and CDR2 SYDVKM. In nucleotides, the CDR3 is TGTGCCAGCAGTTCTCCACCGATGAACACTGAAGCTTTCTTT. This encodes CASSSPPMNTEAFF.

The rearrangement uses TRBV4-1 and TRBJ2-7; 8 nucleotides agree with TRBD2. This CDR3 comprises 15 residues. V was pared by 2 bases and J by 3 bases, with 6 bases of the junction left unmatched. CDR1 is MGHRA and CDR2 is YSYEKL in the germline V gene. CDR3 nucleotide sequence: TGCGCCAGCAGCCAATCGGCGGGAGGAAGCTACGAGCAGTACTTC. Amino acid sequence: CASSQSAGGSYEQYF.

CDR3 sequence: CASSIGAGQQPQHF. The CDR3 bases are TGTGCCAGTAGTATAGGCGCAGGCCAACAGCCCCAGCATTTT. This chain links TRBV19 with TRBJ1-5; D gene unclear. CDR1 is LNHDA, CDR2 SQIVND, per germline (reference sequence). V shed 1 base and J shed 7 bases, with 11 bases lying between them. This CDR3 contains 14 residues.

CDR3 sequence reads: CASSPRDGGSGSIREQFF. In nucleotides, the CDR3 is TGTGCCAGCAGCCCCCGGGACGGTGGTAGCGGGAGTATAAGGGAGCAGTTCTTC. The V and J genes are TRBV11-3 and TRBJ2-1; 9 bases match TRBD2. Germline V gene data show CDR1 as SGHNT and CDR2 as YENEEA. V was clipped by 5 bases and J by 10 bases; unmatched bases: 21. The CDR3 is 18 residues long.

The rearrangement uses TRBV10-3 and TRBJ1-5, with 7 positions matching TRBD1. Germline V lookup: CDR1 ENHRY, CDR2 SYGVKD. V was pared by 10 bases and J by 7 bases, with 16 bases of the junction left unmatched. CDR3 length: 15 amino acids. The CDR3 reads CATRQGGALKQPQHF. The CDR3 nucleotides read TGTGCCACCCGCCAAGGGGGCGCGTTAAAGCAGCCCCAGCATTTT.

The chain has TRBV18 and TRBJ1-4; D not resolved. The V end lost 3 bases, the J end lost 5 bases, and 13 bases lay between the germline ends. Germline V CDR1 and CDR2: KGHSH, LQKENI. This CDR3 comprises 15 residues. The CDR3 DNA reads TGTGCCAGCTCACCCTGGCAGCCCTTAAATGAAAAACTGTTTTTT. This sequence encodes CASSPWQPLNEKLFF.

The CDR3 DNA is TGCGCCAGCAGCGTAGGGAATCAGCCCCAGCATTTT. Amino acids: CASSVGNQPQHF. The gene calls are TRBV4-1 and TRBJ1-5; D ambiguous. Deletions cut 5 bases from V and 4 bases from J, with 6 bases between. Per the germline V gene, CDR1 is MGHRA and CDR2 is YSYEKL. This CDR3 has 12 amino acids.

V usage is TRBV19 and J usage is TRBJ2-1, with 11 bases matching TRBD1. The trim removed 7 bases at V and 0 bases at J, leaving 11 bases unmatched. The germline CDR1 and CDR2 sequences are LNHDA and SQIVND (reference sequence). This CDR3 comprises 18 residues. CDR3 residues: CASKARDRGMSSYNEQFF. The CDR3 region has the DNA TGTGCCAGTAAGGCCCGGGACAGGGGGATGAGCTCCTACAATGAGCAGTTCTTC.

V gene TRBV2 combines with J gene TRBJ1-5; D uncertain. Germline values: CDR1 SNHLY, CDR2 FYNNEI. This CDR3 is 16 amino acids long. The V end lost 6 bases, the J end lost 0 bases, and 15 bases lay between the germline ends. CDR3 sequence: CASRSDSGYSNQPQHF. For the CDR3, the DNA is TGTGCCAGCAGGAGTGATTCGGGCTATAGCAATCAGCCCCAGCATTTT.

The chain joins TRBV11-2 to TRBJ2-3; TRBD1 agrees at 7 bases. Germline V lookup: CDR1 SGHAT, CDR2 FQNNGV. After removal of 7 bases from V and 0 bases from J, the junction contained 1 base not matched to a gene. This CDR3 region has 13 residues. The CDR3 nucleotides read TGTGCCAGCAACAGGGGAAGCACAGATACGCAGTATTTT. It yields the protein CASNRGSTDTQYF.

V and J are TRBV24-1 and TRBJ2-5; 14 bases are shared with TRBD2. With V trimmed by 2 bases and J by 3 bases, 4 bases remained unmatched. Per the germline V gene, CDR1 is KGHDR and CDR2 is SFDVKD. This CDR3 is 17 amino acids long. The CDR3 DNA is TGTGCCACCAGTGATTCGGGACTAGCGGGAGCGAAAGAGACCCAGTACTTC. It is translated as CATSDSGLAGAKETQYF.

This sequence joins TRBV12-3 or TRBV12-4 and TRBJ2-4; 13 nucleotides match TRBD2. The CDR3 is 13 residues long. Trimming at V came to 7 bases and at J to 11 bases, leaving 5 bases not matched to a gene. CDR3 region: CASTLGLAGFQYF. CDR3 sequence (DNA): TGTGCCAGCACCCTGGGACTAGCGGGGTTTCAGTACTTC.

The V gene is TRBV21-1, the J gene TRBJ2-6; the DNA was not compared with TRBD1, the D call given in the table. TRBV21-1 is an annotated pseudogene. This CDR3 region has 20 residues. CDR3 in amino acids: CASSKENWGPRSSGANVLTF. CDR3 DNA: TGTGCCAGCAGCAAAGAAAATTGGGGGCCAAGGTCTTCCGGGGCCAACGTCCTGACTTTC.

The V and J genes are TRBV18 and TRBJ1-5; 10 bases line up with TRBD1. With 4 bases clipped from V and 0 bases from J, the junction kept 3 bases outside the gene matches. The germline V gene has CDR1 KGHSH and CDR2 LQKENI. The CDR3 runs 16 residues. The CDR3 nucleotides are TGTGCCAGCTCACAGAGGACAGGGGGTAGCAATCAGCCCCAGCATTTT. It encodes CASSQRTGGSNQPQHF.

The chain couples TRBV25-1 to TRBJ1-4; D is ambiguous. The length of the CDR3 is 14 residues. Per germline, CDR1 MGHDK and CDR2 SYGVNS. V dropped 4 bases and J dropped 6 bases, with 12 bases sitting between them. The CDR3 DNA reads TGTGCCAGCAGTGCGGTGGGCGGTTATGAAAAACTGTTTTTT. Translated, it gives CASSAVGGYEKLFF.

The sample holds a few counts of this clone. The chain carries TRBV10-1 and TRBJ1-5; a weak D match, TRBD1 (5 bases). Germline V gene lookup returns CDR1 WNHNN and CDR2 SYGVQD (reference sequence). The CDR3 covers 12 residues. The V gene lost 8 bases and the J gene lost 4 bases, with 9 bases spanning the gap. The chain's CDR3 is CASADRNQPQHF. The CDR3 DNA reads TGCGCCAGCGCAGACAGAAATCAGCCCCAGCATTTT.

This chain connects TRBV27 to TRBJ2-6; D is ambiguous. V shed 6 bases and J shed 4 bases, with 7 bases lying between them. The CDR3 has 13 residues. The germline gives CDR1 MNHEY, CDR2 SMNVEV (reference sequence). Here the CDR3 DNA reads TGTGCCAGCAGGGTCCCCGGGGCCAACGTCCTGACTTTC. Amino acid sequence: CASRVPGANVLTF.

This clone has a handful of counts. This chain links TRBV5-1 with TRBJ1-1; 7 bases fit TRBD1. J gave up 5 bases and V 0 bases, and 4 bases lay outside the gene matches. This CDR3 spans 14 amino acids. The V gene's germline CDR1 is SGHRS and CDR2 YFSETQ. CDR3 sequence: CASSLGQGWTEAFF. CDR3 nucleotide sequence: TGCGCCAGCAGCTTGGGACAGGGTTGGACTGAAGCTTTCTTT.

The V and J genes are TRBV3-1 (or the pseudogene TRBV3-2) and TRBJ2-7; possible D gene TRBD2, 6 bases. Trimming took 3 bases from V and 2 from J, leaving 14 bases between them. The V gene's germline CDR1 is LGHDT and CDR2 YNNKEL (reference sequence). This CDR3 is 15 amino acids long. CDR3 nucleotide sequence: TGTGCCAGCAGCCAGCCGGCGGGGATGGCCTACGAGCAGTACTTC. This gives the protein CASSQPAGMAYEQYF.

This chain uses TRBV27 with TRBJ2-7, with 10 nucleotides matching TRBD2. V was pared by 7 bases and J by 4 bases, with 10 bases of the junction left unmatched. CDR1 and CDR2 from the germline V gene are MNHEY and SMNVEV (reference sequence). The CDR3 is 15 residues long. The CDR3 DNA is TGTGCCAGCACCCCCGTCAGCGGGAGGGGTTACGAGCAGTACTTC. Its protein product is CASTPVSGRGYEQYF.